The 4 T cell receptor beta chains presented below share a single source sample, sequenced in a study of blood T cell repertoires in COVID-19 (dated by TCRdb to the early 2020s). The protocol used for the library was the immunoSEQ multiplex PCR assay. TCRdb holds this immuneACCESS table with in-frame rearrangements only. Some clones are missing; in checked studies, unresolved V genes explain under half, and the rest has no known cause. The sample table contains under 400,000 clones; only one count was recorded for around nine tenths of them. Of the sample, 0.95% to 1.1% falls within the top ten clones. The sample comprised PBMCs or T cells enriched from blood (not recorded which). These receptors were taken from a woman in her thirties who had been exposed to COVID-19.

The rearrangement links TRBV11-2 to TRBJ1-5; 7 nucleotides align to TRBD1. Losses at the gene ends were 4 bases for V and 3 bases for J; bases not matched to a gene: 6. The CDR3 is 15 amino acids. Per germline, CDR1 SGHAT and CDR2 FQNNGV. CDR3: CASSSLGTDNQPQHF. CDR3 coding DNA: TGTGCCAGCAGCTCATTAGGGACAGACAATCAGCCCCAGCATTTT. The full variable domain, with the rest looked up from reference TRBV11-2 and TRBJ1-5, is EAGVAQSPRYKIIEKRQSVAFWCNPISGHATLYWYQQILGQGPKLLIQFQNNGVVDDSQLPKDRFSAERLKGVDSTLKIQPAKLEDSAVYLCASSSLGTDNQPQHFGDGTRLSIL.

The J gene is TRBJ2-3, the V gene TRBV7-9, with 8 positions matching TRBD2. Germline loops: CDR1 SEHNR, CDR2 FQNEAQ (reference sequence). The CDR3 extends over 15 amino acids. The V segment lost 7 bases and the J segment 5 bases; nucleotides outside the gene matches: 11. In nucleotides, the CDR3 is TGTGCCAGCATGAGGATGTCGGGGGGGAAAGATACGCAGTATTTT. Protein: CASMRMSGGKDTQYF.

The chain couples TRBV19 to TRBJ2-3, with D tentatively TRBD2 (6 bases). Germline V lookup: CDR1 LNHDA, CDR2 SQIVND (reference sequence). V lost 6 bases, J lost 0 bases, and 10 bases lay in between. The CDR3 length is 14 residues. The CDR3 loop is CASRGSGSTDTQYF. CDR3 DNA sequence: TGTGCCAGTAGGGGTAGCGGAAGCACAGATACGCAGTATTTT.

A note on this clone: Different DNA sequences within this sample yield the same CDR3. The CDR3 region has the DNA TGTGCCAGCTCTGGAGACAGCAATCAGCCCCAGCATTTT. Amino acids: CASSGDSNQPQHF. This chain links TRBV18 with TRBJ1-5; no clear D gene. This CDR3 is 13 amino acids long. Between the trimmed V and J ends, which lost 6 bases and 1 base, there was a span of 7 bases. Germline lookup yields CDR1 KGHSH and CDR2 LQKENI.